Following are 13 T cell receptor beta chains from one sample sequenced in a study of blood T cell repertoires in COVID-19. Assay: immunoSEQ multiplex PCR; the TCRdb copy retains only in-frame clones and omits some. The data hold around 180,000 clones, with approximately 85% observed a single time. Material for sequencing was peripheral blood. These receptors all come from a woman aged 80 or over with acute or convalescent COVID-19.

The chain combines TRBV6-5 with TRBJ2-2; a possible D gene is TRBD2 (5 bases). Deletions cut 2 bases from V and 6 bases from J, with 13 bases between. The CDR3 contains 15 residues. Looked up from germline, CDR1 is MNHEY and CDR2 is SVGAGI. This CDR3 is CASSYIGSESGELFF. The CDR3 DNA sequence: TGTGCCAGCAGTTACATTGGGAGTGAGTCCGGGGAGCTGTTTTTT.

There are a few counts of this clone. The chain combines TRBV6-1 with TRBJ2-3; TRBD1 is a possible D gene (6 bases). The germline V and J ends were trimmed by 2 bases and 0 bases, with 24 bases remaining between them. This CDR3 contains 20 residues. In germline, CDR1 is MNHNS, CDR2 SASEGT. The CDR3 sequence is CASSETPPRRGAASTDTQYF. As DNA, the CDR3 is TGTGCCAGCAGTGAAACCCCACCCCGCAGGGGAGCGGCCAGCACAGATACGCAGTATTTT.

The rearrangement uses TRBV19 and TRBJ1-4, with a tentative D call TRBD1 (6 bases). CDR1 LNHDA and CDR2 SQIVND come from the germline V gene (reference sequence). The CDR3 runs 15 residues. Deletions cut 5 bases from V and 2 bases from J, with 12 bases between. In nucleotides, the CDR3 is TGTGCCAGTAGTCCCCAAGGGGGTACTAATGAAAAACTGTTTTTT. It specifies CASSPQGGTNEKLFF.

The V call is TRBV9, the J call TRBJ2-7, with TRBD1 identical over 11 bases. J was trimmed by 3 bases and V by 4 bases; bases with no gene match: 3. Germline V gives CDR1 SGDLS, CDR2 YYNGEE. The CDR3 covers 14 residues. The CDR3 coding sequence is TGTGCCAGCAGCAAGGGACAGGGGGTCTACGAGCAGTACTTC. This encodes CASSKGQGVYEQYF.

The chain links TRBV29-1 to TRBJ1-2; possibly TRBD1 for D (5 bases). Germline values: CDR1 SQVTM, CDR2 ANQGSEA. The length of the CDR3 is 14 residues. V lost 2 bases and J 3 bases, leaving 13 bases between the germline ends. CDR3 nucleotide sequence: TGCAGCGTTGAAAGGGTCTCGGGGGACTATGGCTACACCTTC. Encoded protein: CSVERVSGDYGYTF. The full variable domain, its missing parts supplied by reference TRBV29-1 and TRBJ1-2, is SAVISQKPSRDICQRGTSLTIQCQVDSQVTMMFWYRQQPGQSLTLIATANQGSEATYESGFVIDKFPISRPNLTFSTLTVSNMSPEDSSIYLCSVERVSGDYGYTFGSGTRLTVV.

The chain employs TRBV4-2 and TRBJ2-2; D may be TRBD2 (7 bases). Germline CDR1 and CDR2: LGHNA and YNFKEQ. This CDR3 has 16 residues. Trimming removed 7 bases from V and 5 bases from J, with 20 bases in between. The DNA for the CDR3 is TGTGCCAGCACCCCGAGGGGAGGGGGAAGGACCGGGGAGCTGTTTTTT. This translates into CASTPRGGGRTGELFF.

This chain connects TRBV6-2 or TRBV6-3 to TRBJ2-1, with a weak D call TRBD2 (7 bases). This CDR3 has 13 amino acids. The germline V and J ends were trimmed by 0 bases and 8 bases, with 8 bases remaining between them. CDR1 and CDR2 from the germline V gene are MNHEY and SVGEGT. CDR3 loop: CASSYSGGHEQFF. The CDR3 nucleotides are TGTGCCAGCAGTTACTCCGGGGGGCATGAGCAGTTCTTC.

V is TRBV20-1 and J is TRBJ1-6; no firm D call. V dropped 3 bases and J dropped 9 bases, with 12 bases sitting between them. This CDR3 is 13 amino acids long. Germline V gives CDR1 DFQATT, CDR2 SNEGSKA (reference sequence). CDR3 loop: CSASMGDTSPLHF. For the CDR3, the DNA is TGCAGTGCTAGTATGGGCGACACTTCACCCCTCCACTTT.

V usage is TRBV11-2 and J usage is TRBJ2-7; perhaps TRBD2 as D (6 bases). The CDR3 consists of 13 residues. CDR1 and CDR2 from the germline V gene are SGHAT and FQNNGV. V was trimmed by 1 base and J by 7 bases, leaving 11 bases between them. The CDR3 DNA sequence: TGTGCCAGCAGCTTAGCAACGGGGGATGAGCAGTACTTC. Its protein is CASSLATGDEQYF.

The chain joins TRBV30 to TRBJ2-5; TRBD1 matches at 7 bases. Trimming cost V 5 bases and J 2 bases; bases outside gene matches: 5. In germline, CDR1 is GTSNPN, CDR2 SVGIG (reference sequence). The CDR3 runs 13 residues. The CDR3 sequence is CAWAPGQQETQYF. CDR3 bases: TGTGCCTGGGCTCCGGGACAGCAAGAGACCCAGTACTTC.

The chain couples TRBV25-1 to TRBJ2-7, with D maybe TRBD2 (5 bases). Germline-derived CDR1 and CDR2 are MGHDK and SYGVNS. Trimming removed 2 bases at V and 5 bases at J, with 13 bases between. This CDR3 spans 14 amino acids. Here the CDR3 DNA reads TGTGCCAGCAGTGAAGAAGGGAGAGGGAACGAGCAGTACTTC. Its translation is CASSEEGRGNEQYF.

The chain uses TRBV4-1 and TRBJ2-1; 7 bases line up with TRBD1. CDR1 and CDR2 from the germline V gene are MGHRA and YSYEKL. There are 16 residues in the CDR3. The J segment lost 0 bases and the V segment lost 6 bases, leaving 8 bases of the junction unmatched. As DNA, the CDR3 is TGCGCCAGCAGGCCACAGGGGAGAGCCTCCTACAATGAGCAGTTCTTC. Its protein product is CASRPQGRASYNEQFF.

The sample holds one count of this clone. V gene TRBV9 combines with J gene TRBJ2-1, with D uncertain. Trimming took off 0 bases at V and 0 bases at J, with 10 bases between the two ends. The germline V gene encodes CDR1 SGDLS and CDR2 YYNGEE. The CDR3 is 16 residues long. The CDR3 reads CASSVELELSYNEQFF. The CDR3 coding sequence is TGTGCCAGCAGCGTAGAGCTAGAACTCTCCTACAATGAGCAGTTCTTC.